Shown below are 2 T cell receptor beta chains from a single sample sequenced in a study of blood T cell repertoires in COVID-19. TCRdb's copy holds only in-frame clones and misses some; the assay was immunoSEQ multiplex PCR. The sample holds 300,000 to 400,000 clones, about nine tenths seen once. Sequencing was done on a sample of peripheral blood. These receptors were collected from a woman aged 70-85 years with COVID-19, enrolled during active disease.

The V gene is TRBV5-4, the J gene TRBJ2-3, with 9 bases that match TRBD2. Unmatched junction bases numbered 7, after V lost 0 bases and J lost 2 bases. This CDR3 comprises 17 residues. Germline values: CDR1 SGHNT, CDR2 YYREEE (reference sequence). The CDR3 coding sequence is TGTGCCAGCAGCTTGGCCGGCGGGGGGGCCCTCACAGATACGCAGTATTTT. It encodes CASSLAGGGALTDTQYF.

The CDR3 nucleotides are TGCGCCAGCAGCTCACCAGGGGGCACAGATACGCAGTATTTT. Translating gives CASSSPGGTDTQYF. The V call is TRBV5-1, the J call TRBJ2-3; the D gene is possibly TRBD1 (6 bases). There are 14 residues in the CDR3. From germline, CDR1 is SGHRS and CDR2 YFSETQ. Trimming removed 3 bases from V and 1 base from J, with 9 bases in between.